This TCR beta chain derives from a study of T cells in tumors after PD-1 blockade. Study summary: Either cemiplimab 350 mg every 2 weeks or pembrolizumab 200 mg every 3 weeks was given. Regarding the study as a whole: Blood contained 40% to 50% of the tumor's TCR clonotypes.

Genomic DNA template from tumor biopsies or peripheral blood, roughly 616 ng to 6,004 ng input. TCRdb keeps only in-frame clones here, not all; method: immunoSEQ multiplex PCR. This table holds 45,000 or so clones, approximately 79% found once. By share, this clone ranks as large. What it recognizes is unknown. The CDR3 is made up of 12 amino acids. CDR1 is SGHRS and CDR2 is YFSETQ in the germline V gene. The V gene end was trimmed by 5 bases and the J gene end by 9 bases; junction bases not matched to a gene: 4. The TCR comes from a human donor with advanced basal cell or squamous cell carcinoma (not recorded which). Here the sequenced sample was PBMCs, taken before anti-PD-1 therapy. The V gene is TRBV5-1, the J gene TRBJ2-3; 9 bases line up with TRBD2. The CDR3: CASRLAGRTQYF. For the CDR3, the DNA is TGCGCCAGCAGGCTAGCGGGGCGAACGCAGTATTTT.